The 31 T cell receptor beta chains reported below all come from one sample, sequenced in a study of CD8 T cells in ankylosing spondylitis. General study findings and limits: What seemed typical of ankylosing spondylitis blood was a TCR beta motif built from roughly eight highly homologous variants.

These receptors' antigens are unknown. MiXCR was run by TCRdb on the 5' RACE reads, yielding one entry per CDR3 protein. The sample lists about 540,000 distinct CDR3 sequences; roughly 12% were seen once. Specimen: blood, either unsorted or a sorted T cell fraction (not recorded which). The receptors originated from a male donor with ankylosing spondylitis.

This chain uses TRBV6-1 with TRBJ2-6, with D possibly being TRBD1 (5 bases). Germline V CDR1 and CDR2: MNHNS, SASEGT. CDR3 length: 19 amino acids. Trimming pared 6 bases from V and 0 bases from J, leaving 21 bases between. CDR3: CASSTTQVEYISGANVLTF. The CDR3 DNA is TGTGCCAGCAGCACAACACAGGTGGAATACATCTCTGGGGCCAACGTCCTGACTTTC.

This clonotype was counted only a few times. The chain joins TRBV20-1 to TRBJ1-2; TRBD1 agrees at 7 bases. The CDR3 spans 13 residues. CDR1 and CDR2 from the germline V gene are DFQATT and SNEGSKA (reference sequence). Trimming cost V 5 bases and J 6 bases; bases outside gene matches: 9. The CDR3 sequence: CSAPSQGRDGYTF. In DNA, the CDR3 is TGCAGTGCTCCCTCACAGGGGAGGGATGGCTACACCTTC.

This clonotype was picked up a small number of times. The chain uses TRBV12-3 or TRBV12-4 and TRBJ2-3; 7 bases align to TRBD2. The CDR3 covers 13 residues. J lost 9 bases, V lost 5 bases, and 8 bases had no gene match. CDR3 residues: CASSRGGLGTQYF. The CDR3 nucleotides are TGTGCCAGCAGTAGGGGAGGGCTCGGGACGCAGTATTTT.

The CDR3 spells CASSLAAGLSYEQYF. DNA for the CDR3: TGTGCCAGCAGCTTAGCAGCGGGACTCTCCTACGAGCAGTACTTC. J is TRBJ2-7 and V is TRBV7-9, with TRBD2 matching 7 bases. CDR3 size: 15 residues. CDR1 SEHNR and CDR2 FQNEAQ come from the germline V gene (reference sequence). V was clipped by 0 bases and J by 0 bases; unmatched bases: 2.

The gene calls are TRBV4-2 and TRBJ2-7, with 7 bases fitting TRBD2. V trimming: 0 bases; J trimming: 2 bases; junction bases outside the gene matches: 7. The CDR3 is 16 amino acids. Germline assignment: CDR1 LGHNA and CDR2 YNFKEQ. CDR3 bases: TGTGCCAGCAGCCAAGATGAATTAGCGGGCGCCTACGAGCAGTACTTC. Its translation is CASSQDELAGAYEQYF.

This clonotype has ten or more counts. Written as DNA, the CDR3 is TGCGCCAGCAGAGGGACTAGCGGGAGTGAGACCCAGTACTTC. Translation gives CASRGTSGSETQYF. The rearrangement joins TRBV5-1 to TRBJ2-5, with 14 bases identical to TRBD2. The trim removed 5 bases at V and 5 bases at J, leaving 2 bases unmatched. Looked up from germline, CDR1 is SGHRS and CDR2 is YFSETQ. This CDR3 spans 14 amino acids.

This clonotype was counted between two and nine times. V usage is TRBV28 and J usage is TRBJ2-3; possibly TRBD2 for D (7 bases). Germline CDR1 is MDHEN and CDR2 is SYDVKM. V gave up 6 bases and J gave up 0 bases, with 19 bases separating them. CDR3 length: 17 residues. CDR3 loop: CASSRGGGTSSTDTQYF. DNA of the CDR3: TGTGCCAGCAGCCGAGGGGGGGGGACATCGAGCACAGATACGCAGTATTTT.

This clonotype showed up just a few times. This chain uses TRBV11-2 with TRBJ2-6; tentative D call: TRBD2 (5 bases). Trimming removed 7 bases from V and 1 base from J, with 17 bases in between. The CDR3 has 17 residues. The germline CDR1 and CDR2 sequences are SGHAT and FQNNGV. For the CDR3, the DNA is TGTGCCAGCAACCATTTATTTCGAGGGTCTGGGGCCAACGTCCTGACTTTC. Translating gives CASNHLFRGSGANVLTF.

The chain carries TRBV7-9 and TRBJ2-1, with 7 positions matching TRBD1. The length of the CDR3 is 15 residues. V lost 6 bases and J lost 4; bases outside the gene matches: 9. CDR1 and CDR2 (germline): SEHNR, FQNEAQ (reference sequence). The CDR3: CASSTRQGDYNEQFF. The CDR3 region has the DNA TGTGCCAGCAGTACCCGACAGGGAGATTACAATGAGCAGTTCTTC.

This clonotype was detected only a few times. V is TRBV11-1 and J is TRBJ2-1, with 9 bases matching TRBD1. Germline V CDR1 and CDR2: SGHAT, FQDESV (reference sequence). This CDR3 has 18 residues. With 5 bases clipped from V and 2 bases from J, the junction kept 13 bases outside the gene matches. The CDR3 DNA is TGTGCCAGCAGCCCCCCCCCCGAACAGGGGGCTACCTACAATGAGCAGTTCTTC. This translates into CASSPPPEQGATYNEQFF.

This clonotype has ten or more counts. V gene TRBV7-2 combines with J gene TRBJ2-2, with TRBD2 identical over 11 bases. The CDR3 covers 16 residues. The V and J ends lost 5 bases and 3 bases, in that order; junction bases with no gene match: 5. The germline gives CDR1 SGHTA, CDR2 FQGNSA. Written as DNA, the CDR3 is TGTGCCAGCAGCCCCCGACTAGCGGGACACACCGGGGAGCTGTTTTTT. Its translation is CASSPRLAGHTGELFF.

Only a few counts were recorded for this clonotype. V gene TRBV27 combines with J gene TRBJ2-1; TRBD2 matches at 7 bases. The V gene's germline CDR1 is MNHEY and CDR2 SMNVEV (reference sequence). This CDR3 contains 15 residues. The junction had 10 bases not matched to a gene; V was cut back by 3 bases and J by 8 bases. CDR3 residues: CASSLGREIMDEQFF. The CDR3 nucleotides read TGTGCCAGCAGTTTGGGGCGGGAGATTATGGATGAGCAGTTCTTC.

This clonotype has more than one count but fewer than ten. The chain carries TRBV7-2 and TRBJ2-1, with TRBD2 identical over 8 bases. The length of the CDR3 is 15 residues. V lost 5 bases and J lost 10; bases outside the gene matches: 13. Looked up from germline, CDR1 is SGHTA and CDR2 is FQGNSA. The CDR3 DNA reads TGTGCCAGCAGCCAAAGCGGGAGTATTTATACGGAGCAGTTCTTC. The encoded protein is CASSQSGSIYTEQFF.

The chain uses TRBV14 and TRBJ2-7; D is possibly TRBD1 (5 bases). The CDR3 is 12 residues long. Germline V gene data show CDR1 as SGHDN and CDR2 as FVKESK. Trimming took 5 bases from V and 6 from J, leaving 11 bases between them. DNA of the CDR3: TGTGCCAGCAGCTCCAGGGCCGGCGAGCAGTACGTC. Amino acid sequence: CASSSRAGEQYV.

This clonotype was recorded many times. In DNA, the CDR3 is TGTGCCAGCAGCTTTGCCGGGACAGGGGCCGGGGAGCTGTTTTTT. It encodes CASSFAGTGAGELFF. This chain links TRBV11-2 with TRBJ2-2, with 10 bases identical to TRBD1. CDR3 size: 15 residues. The V segment lost 3 bases and the J segment 6 bases; nucleotides outside the gene matches: 4. CDR1 is SGHAT, CDR2 FQNNGV, per germline.

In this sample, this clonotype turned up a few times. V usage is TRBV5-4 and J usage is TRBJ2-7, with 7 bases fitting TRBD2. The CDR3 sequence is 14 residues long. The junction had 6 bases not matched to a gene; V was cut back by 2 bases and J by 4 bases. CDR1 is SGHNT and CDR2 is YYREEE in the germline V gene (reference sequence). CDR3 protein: CASSFGGGLYEQYF. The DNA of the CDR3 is TGTGCCAGCAGCTTCGGCGGGGGTCTATACGAGCAGTACTTC. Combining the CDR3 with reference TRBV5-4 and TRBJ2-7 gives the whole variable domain ETGVTQSPTHLIKTRGQQVTLRCSSQSGHNTVSWYQQALGQGPQFIFQYYREEENGRGNFPPRFSGLQFPNYSSELNVNALELDDSALYLCASSFGGGLYEQYFGPGTRLTVT.

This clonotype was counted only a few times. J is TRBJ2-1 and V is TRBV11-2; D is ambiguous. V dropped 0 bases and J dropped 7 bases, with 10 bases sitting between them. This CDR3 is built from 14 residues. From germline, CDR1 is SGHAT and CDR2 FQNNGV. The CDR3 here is CASSLDNYYNEQFF. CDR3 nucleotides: TGTGCCAGCAGCTTAGATAACTACTATAATGAGCAGTTCTTC.

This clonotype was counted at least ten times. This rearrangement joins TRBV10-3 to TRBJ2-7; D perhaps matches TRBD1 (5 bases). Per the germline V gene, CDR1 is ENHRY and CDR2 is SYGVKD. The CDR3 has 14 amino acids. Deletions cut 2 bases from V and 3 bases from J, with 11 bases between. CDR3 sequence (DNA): TGTGCCATCAGTGAGGGGGCACCCCTCTACGAGCAGTACGTC. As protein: CAISEGAPLYEQYV.

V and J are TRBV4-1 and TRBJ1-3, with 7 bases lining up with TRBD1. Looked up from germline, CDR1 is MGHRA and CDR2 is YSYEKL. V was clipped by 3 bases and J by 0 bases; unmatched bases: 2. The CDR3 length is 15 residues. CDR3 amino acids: CASSQTGSSGNTIYF. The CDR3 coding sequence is TGCGCCAGCAGCCAGACAGGGAGCTCTGGAAACACCATATATTTT.

The CDR3 loop is CASTSRAATRAYF. Here the CDR3 DNA reads TGCGCCAGCACCTCCCGGGCGGCGACGCGTGCGTATTTT. The J gene is TRBJ2-3, the V gene TRBV4-1, with D unclear. Germline CDR1 and CDR2: MGHRA and YSYEKL. This CDR3 region has 13 residues. The germline V and J ends were trimmed by 7 bases and 14 bases, with 22 bases remaining between them.

The CDR3 region is CASSQDQLVTGELFF. CDR3 coding DNA: TGTGCCAGCAGCCAAGATCAATTGGTCACCGGGGAGCTGTTTTTT. The chain couples TRBV4-2 to TRBJ2-2; the D is unclear. The V end was cut by 0 bases, the J end by 4 bases, with 9 bases between. The CDR3 has 15 residues. Germline V CDR1 and CDR2: LGHNA, YNFKEQ.

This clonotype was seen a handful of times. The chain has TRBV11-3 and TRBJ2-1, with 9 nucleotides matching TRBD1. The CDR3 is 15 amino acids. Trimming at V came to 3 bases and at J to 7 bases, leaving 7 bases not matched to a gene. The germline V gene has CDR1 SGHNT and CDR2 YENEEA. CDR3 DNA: TGTGCCAGCAGCTTTTCACAGGGGGCGCATAATGAGCAGTTCTTC. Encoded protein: CASSFSQGAHNEQFF.

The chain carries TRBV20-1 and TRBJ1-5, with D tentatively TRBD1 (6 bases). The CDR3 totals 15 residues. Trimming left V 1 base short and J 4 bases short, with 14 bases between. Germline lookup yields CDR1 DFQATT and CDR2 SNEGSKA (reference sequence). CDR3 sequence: CSARGGLRGNQPQHF. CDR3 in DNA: TGCAGTGCTAGAGGGGGCCTGAGGGGGAATCAGCCCCAGCATTTT.

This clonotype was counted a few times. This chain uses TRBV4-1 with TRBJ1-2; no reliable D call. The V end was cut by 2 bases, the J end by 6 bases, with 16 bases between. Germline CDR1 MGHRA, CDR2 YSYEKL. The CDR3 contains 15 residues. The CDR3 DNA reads TGCGCCAGCAGCCAATTACTAGTGGGGAGGGATGGCTACACCTTC. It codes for CASSQLLVGRDGYTF.

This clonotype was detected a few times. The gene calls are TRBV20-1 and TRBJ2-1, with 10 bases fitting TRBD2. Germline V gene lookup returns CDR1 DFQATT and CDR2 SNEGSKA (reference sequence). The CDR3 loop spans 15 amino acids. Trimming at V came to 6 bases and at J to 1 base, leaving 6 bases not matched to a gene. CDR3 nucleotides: TGCAGTGCCCCCCGAGCGGGAGGGTCCTACAATGAGCAGTTCTTC. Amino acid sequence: CSAPRAGGSYNEQFF.

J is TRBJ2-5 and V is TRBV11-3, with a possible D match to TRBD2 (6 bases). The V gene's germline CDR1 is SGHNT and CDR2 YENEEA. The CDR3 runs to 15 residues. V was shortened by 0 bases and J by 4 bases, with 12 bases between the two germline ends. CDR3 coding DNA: TGTGCCAGCAGCTTAGATGGGACTCAACCAGAGACCCAGTACTTC. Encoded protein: CASSLDGTQPETQYF.

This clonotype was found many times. Here the CDR3 reads CASSLAGGSDTQYF. CDR3 in DNA: TGTGCCAGCAGCTTAGCGGGAGGCTCAGATACGCAGTATTTT. J is TRBJ2-3 and V is TRBV7-9; a weak D match, TRBD2 (6 bases). Germline CDR1 is SEHNR and CDR2 is FQNEAQ (reference sequence). V lost 0 bases, J lost 4 bases, and 8 bases lay in between. CDR3 length: 14 amino acids.

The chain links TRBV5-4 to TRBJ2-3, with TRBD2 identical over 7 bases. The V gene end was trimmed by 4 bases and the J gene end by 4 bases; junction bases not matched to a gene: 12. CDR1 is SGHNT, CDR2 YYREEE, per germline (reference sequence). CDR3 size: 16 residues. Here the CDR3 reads CASSPPPGGSPDTQYF. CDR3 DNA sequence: TGTGCCAGCAGCCCCCCCCCTGGCGGGAGCCCAGATACGCAGTATTTT.

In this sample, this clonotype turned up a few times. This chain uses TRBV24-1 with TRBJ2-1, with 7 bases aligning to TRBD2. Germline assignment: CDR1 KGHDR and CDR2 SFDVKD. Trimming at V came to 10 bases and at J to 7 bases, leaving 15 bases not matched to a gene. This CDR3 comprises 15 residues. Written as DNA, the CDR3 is TGTGCCACTGCTGGACCCAGCGGGGCGGGGAATGAGCAGTTCTTC. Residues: CATAGPSGAGNEQFF.

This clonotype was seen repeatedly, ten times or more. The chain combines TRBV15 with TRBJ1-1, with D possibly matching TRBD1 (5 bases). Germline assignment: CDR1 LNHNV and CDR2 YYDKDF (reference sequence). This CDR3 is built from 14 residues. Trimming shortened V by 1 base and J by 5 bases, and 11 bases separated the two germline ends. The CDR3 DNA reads TGTGCCACCAGCAGAGGCGACCGGGGGACTGAAGCTTTCTTT. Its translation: CATSRGDRGTEAFF.

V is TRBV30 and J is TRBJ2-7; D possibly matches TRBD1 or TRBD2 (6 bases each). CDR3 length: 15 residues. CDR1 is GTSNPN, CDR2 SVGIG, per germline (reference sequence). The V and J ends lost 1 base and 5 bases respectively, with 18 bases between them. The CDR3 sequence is CAWSALGGRADEQYF. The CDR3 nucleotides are TGTGCCTGGAGTGCCCTGGGGGGCAGGGCCGACGAGCAGTACTTC.